These T cell receptor beta chains were read from a single sample in a study of blood T cell repertoires in COVID-19. Generated by immunoSEQ multiplex PCR, the TCRdb table keeps only in-frame clones and is missing some. The sample gives some 300,000 clones, around nine tenths of which show up once; over 8.5% is in the top ten. The material sequenced was PBMCs or T cells enriched from blood (not recorded which). The receptors come from a woman in her 30s who had recovered from COVID-19. CDR3s include the opening cysteine and the closing phenylalanine or tryptophan.

V gene,CDR3 protein
TRBV27,CASSLSTRTEAFF
TRBV27,CASSPSADTEAFF
TRBV28,CASRPALQFVYGYTF
TRBV2,CASSEYSPSRSSGQNYEQYF
TRBV6-6,CASTEGRDQPQHF
TRBV6-5,CASSPPPGPGYGYTF
TRBV4-3,CASSQGPPGAGAYNEQFF
TRBV18,CASSTLEGVSGNTIYF
TRBV28,CASMSVGTLLFSVHF
TRBV18,CASSPLLAEGTDTQYF
TRBV10-3,CAIRGQAAEKYYGYTF
TRBV7-2,CASRDPGLRGKETQYF
TRBV5-1,CASSLLSGVSYEQYF
TRBV10-3,CAISEGGQPQHF
TRBV30,CAWSVLAGDGTDTQYF
TRBV7-3,CASSPKTIQREGRTGELFF
TRBV9,CASSATLAGRTDTQYF
TRBV5-4,CASSTGAGGYTF
TRBV27,CASSLSTVTEAFF
TRBV7-9,CASSLAQADITEAFF
TRBV6-5,CASTLQANTEAFF
TRBV28,CASSLFLGDGLCDEQFF
TRBV5-1,CASSRRTGGASNEKLFF
TRBV10-3,CAIRTTGDDYGYTF
TRBV6-4,CASSDGREAGELFF
TRBV7-3,CASSSGTGSSYEQYF
TRBV7-3,CASSLGLANEQFF
TRBV6-5,CASSRPGQGAHEQYF
TRBV7-2,CASSRNQLADYYEQYF
TRBV29-1,CSVAAGTGYTEAFF